The rows below give T cell receptor beta chains drawn from one sample of a study of CD8 T cells in Susac syndrome. TCRdb reprocessed the immunoSEQ multiplex PCR reads via MiXCR and lists one record per CDR3 protein. This table holds about 130,000 distinct CDR3 sequences, about 95% found once. Sequenced: CD4+ T cells from PBMCs. All receptors derive from a human donor with multiple sclerosis. CDR3s include the opening cysteine and the closing phenylalanine or tryptophan. Fields, in order: J gene, D gene, V gene, clone size, CDR3 DNA, CDR3 protein. A D gene is named only where the DNA matches it firmly. Expanded clones get a size class; other rows say once, few or many, or leave the size out.

TRBJ2-7 NA TRBV7-9 NA TGTGCCAGCAGCTTATATCACTTC CASSLYHF
TRBJ2-7 NA TRBV28 NA TGTGCCAGCAGTTTACGGAGCCCCTACGAGCAGTACTTC CASSLRSPYEQYF
TRBJ2-7 NA TRBV10-3 NA TGTGCCATCAGTGGCGACTTAAACTACGAGCAGTACTTC CAISGDLNYEQYF
TRBJ2-5 TRBD2 TRBV12-3/TRBV12-4 few TGTGCCAGCAGTTTAGGGCTAGCGGGAGAGACCCAGTACTTC CASSLGLAGETQYF
TRBJ2-6 NA TRBV12-3/TRBV12-4 NA TGTGCCAGCAGTCCTATCGCCTCTGGGGCCAACGTCCTGACTTTC CASSPIASGANVLTF
TRBJ1-1 NA TRBV7-2 NA TGTGCCAGCAGCCCCTCAGTGAAAGCTTTCTTT CASSPSVKAFF
TRBJ2-2 TRBD2 TRBV30 NA TGTGCCTGGAGAAGACTAGCCCCCGGGGAGCTGTTTTTT CAWRRLAPGELFF
TRBJ1-1 NA TRBV6-6 NA TGTGCCAGCAGCCCGACAGGCGCTTTTCCTGAAGCTTTCTTT CASSPTGAFPEAFF
TRBJ2-1 NA TRBV4-2 once TGTGCCAGCAGCCAAGATGAACAGCCCTACAATGAGCAGTTCTTC CASSQDEQPYNEQFF
TRBJ2-1 NA TRBV4-3 once TGCGCCAGCAGCCAAGACCCCCCGGGACGAGCCTACAATGAGCAGTTCTTC CASSQDPPGRAYNEQFF
TRBJ2-2 NA TRBV20-1 NA TGCAGTGCTAGCTCCCTAGTCGGCGGGGAGCTGTTTTTT CSASSLVGGELFF
TRBJ2-7 TRBD2 TRBV2 NA TGTGCCAGCCTTGGACTAGCGGCGACGGGCGAGCAGTACTTC CASLGLAATGEQYF
TRBJ1-5 NA TRBV5-8 NA TGTGCCAGCAGCCGGACAGTTAGCAATCAGCCCCAGCATTTT CASSRTVSNQPQHF
TRBJ1-2 NA TRBV28 NA TGTGCCATCAAACCGGGACTCCTATCCTATGGCTACACCTTC CAIKPGLLSYGYTF
TRBJ1-3 NA TRBV7-9 NA TGTGCCAGCAGCTTAGACGGACAGATAGAAAACACCATATATTTT CASSLDGQIENTIYF
TRBJ2-5 NA TRBV7-2 once TGTGCCAGCAGCCCATCCGGGACATTGGAGACCCAGTACTTC CASSPSGTLETQYF
TRBJ1-1 NA TRBV3-1 once TGTGCCAGCAGCCAAGCTGAGGGGATCGAAGCTTTCTTT CASSQAEGIEAFF
TRBJ1-1 NA TRBV6-2/TRBV6-3 NA TGTGCCAGCAGTCCCCCTGGGAGTGGGAACACTGAAGCTTTCTTT CASSPPGSGNTEAFF
TRBJ2-7 TRBD1 TRBV6-2/TRBV6-3 NA TGTGCCAGCAGTTCCCGACCCGGGACAGGGTCCTACGAGCAGTACTTC CASSSRPGTGSYEQYF
TRBJ2-7 TRBD1 TRBV7-2 NA TGTGCCAGCAGCCAGGACAGGGGGCGTTCCTGGACCTACGAGCAGTACTTC CASSQDRGRSWTYEQYF
TRBJ2-5 TRBD1 TRBV10-3 NA TGTGCCATCAGTGAGCCCTCCACCGGGACAGGGGGAAAGACCCAGTACTTC CAISEPSTGTGGKTQYF
TRBJ1-1 NA TRBV30 NA TGTGCCTGGACAGCTAATTTGCACGCTGAAGCTTTCTTT CAWTANLHAEAFF
TRBJ1-5 TRBD1 TRBV30 NA TGTGCCTGGACCCTAGGGACAGCAAGCAATCAGCCCCAGCATTTT CAWTLGTASNQPQHF
TRBJ1-2 NA TRBV3-1 NA TGTGCCAGCAGCCAGACTACAGGCGGAGGCTACACCTTC CASSQTTGGGYTF
TRBJ2-3 NA TRBV30 NA TGTGCCTGGAAATTTCGGGGAGCTGGAAAGGCTCCGAGCGGGCCGGATACGCAGTATTTT CAWKFRGAGKAPSGPDTQYF
TRBJ1-1 TRBD1 TRBV18 NA TGTGCCAGCTCGGGACAGGGGCCAGGGGGAACTGAAGCTTTCTTT CASSGQGPGGTEAFF
TRBJ1-5 NA TRBV7-9 NA TGTGCCAGCAGCTCCGGGACGTATCAGCCCCAGCATTTT CASSSGTYQPQHF
TRBJ1-4 NA TRBV10-3 NA TGTGCCATCAGTGAAGGGTCCATTAATGAAAAACTGTTTTTT CAISEGSINEKLFF
TRBJ2-5 NA TRBV5-6 NA TGTGCCAGCAGCTCAGCCCAGGGAGGAGAGACCCAGTACTTC CASSSAQGGETQYF
TRBJ1-4 NA TRBV14 NA TGTGCCAGCAGCCAAGCCTATCCAGGGAGTGAAAAACTGTTTTTT CASSQAYPGSEKLFF
TRBJ2-7 NA TRBV5-6 NA TGTGCCAGCAGCTTGTCCCCAAGTTCCTACGAGCAGTACTTC CASSLSPSSYEQYF
TRBJ2-7 TRBD1 TRBV19 NA TGTGCCAGTAGTACCGACAGGGGCAGTTACGAGCAGTACTTC CASSTDRGSYEQYF
TRBJ2-7 TRBD1 TRBV7-2 NA TGTGCCAGCAGCTCCGACAGGGTGGTTATCGAGCAGTACTTC CASSSDRVVIEQYF
TRBJ2-7 TRBD1 TRBV5-4 NA TGTGCCAGCAGCCCCAAGGGACAGGACTCCTACGAGCAGTACTTC CASSPKGQDSYEQYF
TRBJ2-1 NA TRBV9 NA TGTGCCAGCAGCGTAGGCTCAAGCAATGAGCAGTTCTTC CASSVGSSNEQFF